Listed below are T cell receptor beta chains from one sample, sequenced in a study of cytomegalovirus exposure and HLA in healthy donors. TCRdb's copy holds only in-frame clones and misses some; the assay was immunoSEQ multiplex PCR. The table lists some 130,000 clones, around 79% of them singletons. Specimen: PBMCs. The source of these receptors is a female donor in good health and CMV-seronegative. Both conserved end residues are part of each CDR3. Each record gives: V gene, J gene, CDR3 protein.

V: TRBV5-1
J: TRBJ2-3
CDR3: CASSPSSGVNTQYF

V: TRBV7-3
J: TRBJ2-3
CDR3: CASSPRTGGTDTQYF

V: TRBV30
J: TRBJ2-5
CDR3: CAWGSRGTQYF

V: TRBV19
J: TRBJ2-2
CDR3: CASTGFIGELFF

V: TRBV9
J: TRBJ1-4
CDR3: CASSPDNRALSEKLFF

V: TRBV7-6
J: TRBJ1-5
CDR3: CASSLGQSNQPQHF

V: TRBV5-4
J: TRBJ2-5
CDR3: CASSAGVRETQYF

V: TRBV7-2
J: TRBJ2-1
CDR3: CASTLAGGNSYNEQFF

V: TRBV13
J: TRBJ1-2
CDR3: CASSLGAQGTGYTF

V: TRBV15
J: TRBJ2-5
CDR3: CATSRSGTSQETQYF

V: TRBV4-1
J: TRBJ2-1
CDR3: CASSLFFISDYNEQFF

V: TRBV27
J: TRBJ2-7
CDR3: CASSLGLARLGEQYF

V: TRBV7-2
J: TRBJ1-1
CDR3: CASSLEITATEAFF

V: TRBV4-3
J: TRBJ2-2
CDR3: CASSQDLGLAGTGELFF

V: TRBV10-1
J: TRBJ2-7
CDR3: CASSPGLAYEQYF

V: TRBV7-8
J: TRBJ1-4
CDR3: CASSLYRGDNEKLFF

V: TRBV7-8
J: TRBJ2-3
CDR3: CASSLVPIDTQYF

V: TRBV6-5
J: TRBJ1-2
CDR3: CASRPTGSYGYTF

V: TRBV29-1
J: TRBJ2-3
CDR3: CSVYRQGRAADTQYF

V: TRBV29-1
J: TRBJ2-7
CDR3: CSVLKLDRLSYEQYF

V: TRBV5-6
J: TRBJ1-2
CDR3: CASSGDLLGYTF

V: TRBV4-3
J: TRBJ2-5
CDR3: CASSQVRTFGETQYF

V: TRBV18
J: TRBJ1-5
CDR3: CASSAGGSNQPQHF

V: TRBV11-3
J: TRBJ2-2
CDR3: CASSPRAMTGELFF

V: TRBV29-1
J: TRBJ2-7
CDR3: CSVRRGDRVSYEQYF

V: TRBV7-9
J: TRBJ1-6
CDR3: CASSTGTGGSPLHF

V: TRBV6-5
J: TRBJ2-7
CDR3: CASSYSRIGTYEQYF

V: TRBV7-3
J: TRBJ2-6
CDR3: CASSPGQGAWSGANVLTF

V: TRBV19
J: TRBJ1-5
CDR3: CASSWIGQGASQPQHF

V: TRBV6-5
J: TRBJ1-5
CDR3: CASSYSPGIQPQHF

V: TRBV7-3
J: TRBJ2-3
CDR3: CASSSGGTDTQYF

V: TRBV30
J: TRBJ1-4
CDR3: CAWSYGTGKGEKLFF

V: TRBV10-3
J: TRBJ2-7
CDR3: CAISELAGRGTYEQYF

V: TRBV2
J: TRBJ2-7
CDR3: CASSSRHVYEQYF

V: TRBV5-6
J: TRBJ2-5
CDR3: CASSLQGRETQYF

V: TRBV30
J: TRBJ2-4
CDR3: CAWGPGQRKNIQYF

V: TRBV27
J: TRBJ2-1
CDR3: CASSLRSISSYNEQFF

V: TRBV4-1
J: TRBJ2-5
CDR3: CASSQYHRGGEETQYF

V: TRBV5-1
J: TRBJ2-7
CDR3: CASSHGGGSYEQYF

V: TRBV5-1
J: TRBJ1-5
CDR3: CASSLTGDHSNQPQHF

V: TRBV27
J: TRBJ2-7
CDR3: CASSGGLAAEQYF

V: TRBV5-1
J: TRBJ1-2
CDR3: CASSLDRGARYGYTF

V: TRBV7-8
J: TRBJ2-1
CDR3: CASSLVPGVGAYNEQFF

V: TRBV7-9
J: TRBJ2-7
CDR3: CASSLTGYEQYF

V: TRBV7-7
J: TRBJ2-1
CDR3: CASSVTSGSYNEQFF

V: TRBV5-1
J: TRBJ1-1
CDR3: CASNSEDLDTEAFF

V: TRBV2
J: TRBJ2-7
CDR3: CASIDDSYEQYF

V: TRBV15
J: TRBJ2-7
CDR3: CATSRGGGENEQYF

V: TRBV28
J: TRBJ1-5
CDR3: CASSTTDRAGQPQHF